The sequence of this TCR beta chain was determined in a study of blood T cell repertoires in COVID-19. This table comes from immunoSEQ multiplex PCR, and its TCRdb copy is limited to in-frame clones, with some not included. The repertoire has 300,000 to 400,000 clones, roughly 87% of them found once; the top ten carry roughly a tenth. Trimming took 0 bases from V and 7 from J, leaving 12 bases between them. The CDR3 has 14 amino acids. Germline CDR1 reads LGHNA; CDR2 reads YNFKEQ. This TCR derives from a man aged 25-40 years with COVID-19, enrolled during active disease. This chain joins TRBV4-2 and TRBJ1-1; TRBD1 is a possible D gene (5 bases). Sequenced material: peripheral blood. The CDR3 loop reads CASSQDIGEDEAFF. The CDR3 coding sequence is TGTGCCAGCAGCCAAGATATAGGGGAAGATGAAGCTTTCTTT.